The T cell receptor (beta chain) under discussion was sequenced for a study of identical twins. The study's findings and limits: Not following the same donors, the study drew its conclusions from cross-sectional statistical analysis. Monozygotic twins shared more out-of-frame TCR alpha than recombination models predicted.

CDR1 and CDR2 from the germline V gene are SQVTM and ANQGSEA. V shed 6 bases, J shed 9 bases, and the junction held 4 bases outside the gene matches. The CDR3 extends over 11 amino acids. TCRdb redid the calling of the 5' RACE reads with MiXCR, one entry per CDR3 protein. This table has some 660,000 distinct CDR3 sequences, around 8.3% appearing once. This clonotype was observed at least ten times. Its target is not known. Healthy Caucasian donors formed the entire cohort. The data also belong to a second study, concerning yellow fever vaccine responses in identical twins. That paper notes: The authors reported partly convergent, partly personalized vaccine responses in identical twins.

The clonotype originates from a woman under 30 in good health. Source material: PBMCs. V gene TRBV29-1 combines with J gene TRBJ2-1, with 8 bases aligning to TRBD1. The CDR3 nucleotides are TGCAGCGTCGACAGGGGCGGTGAGCAGTTCTTC. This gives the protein CSVDRGGEQFF.